What follows are 20 T cell receptor beta chains derived from one specimen sequenced in a study of naive and memory T cell subsets. An equimolar mix of two oligonucleotides served as the beta constant-region primer for TRBC1 and TRBC2. TCRdb re-analysed the UMI-ligation and nested PCR reads in MiXCR, keeping a single row per CDR3 protein. The data contain 89,000 or so distinct CDR3 sequences, less than 15% of them singletons. Sequencing was performed on central memory CD4+ T cells from blood. The source is a human donor in good health.

This clonotype was recorded at least ten times. The chain has TRBV24-1 and TRBJ2-6, with unresolved D. The germline V and J ends were trimmed by 5 bases and 2 bases, with 12 bases remaining between them. Germline V CDR1 and CDR2: KGHDR, SFDVKD. CDR3 length: 16 residues. Written as DNA, the CDR3 is TGTGCCACCAGTGGAGTTTCAGACCCTGGGGCCAACGTCCTGACTTTC. Protein product: CATSGVSDPGANVLTF.

The chain couples TRBV18 to TRBJ2-1; D might be TRBD1 (5 bases). The germline CDR1 and CDR2 sequences are KGHSH and LQKENI. The CDR3 sequence is 13 residues long. Trimming cost V 6 bases and J 7 bases, with 13 bases left between them. The CDR3 region is CASSLSGPNEQFF. In DNA form, the CDR3 reads TGTGCCAGCTCGCTCTCAGGGCCTAATGAGCAGTTCTTC. Based on the CDR3 plus reference TRBV18 and TRBJ2-1, the full variable domain is NAGVMQNPRHLVRRRGQEARLRCSPMKGHSHVYWYRQLPEEGLKFMVYLQKENIIDESGMPKERFSAEFPKEGPSILRIQQVVRGDSAAYFCASSLSGPNEQFFGPGTRLTVL.

Of note for this clonotype: The junction departs from the called germline gene at one end, perhaps through a read error. The rearrangement links TRBV6-4 to TRBJ1-1, with TRBD1 matching over 9 bases. The germline V gene encodes CDR1 MRHNA and CDR2 SNTAGT. The CDR3 has 16 amino acids. The DNA of the CDR3 is TGTGCCAGCAGAACTCAACCGGGACAGGGAAACACTGAAGCTCTCTTT. It yields the protein CASRTQPGQGNTEALF.

The chain links TRBV7-9 to TRBJ2-6; D not certain. Germline CDR1 and CDR2: SEHNR and FQNEAQ (reference sequence). The CDR3 runs to 20 residues. Trimming removed 3 bases from V and 2 bases from J, with 23 bases in between. CDR3: CASSFLLPHVLSTGANVLTF. For the CDR3, the DNA is TGTGCCAGCAGCTTCCTTCTTCCCCATGTCCTATCAACTGGGGCCAACGTCCTGACTTTC.

The J gene is TRBJ2-5, the V gene TRBV5-1; no definite D call. V lost 5 bases and J lost 3, with 5 bases in between. The CDR3 consists of 11 residues. Germline CDR1 SGHRS, CDR2 YFSETQ. DNA of the CDR3: TGCGCCAGCAGGCTAAAAGAGACCCAGTACTTC. It codes for CASRLKETQYF. Full variable domain (missing parts from reference TRBV5-1 and TRBJ2-5): KAGVTQTPRYLIKTRGQQVTLSCSPISGHRSVSWYQQTPGQGLQFLFEYFSETQRNKGNFPGRFSGRQFSNSRSEMNVSTLELGDSALYLCASRLKETQYFGPGTRLLVL.

The J gene is TRBJ2-3, the V gene TRBV7-2; D is unresolved. The CDR3 runs 11 residues. From germline, CDR1 is SGHTA and CDR2 FQGNSA. V lost 4 bases, J lost 7 bases, and 6 bases lay in between. In DNA form, the CDR3 reads TGTGCCAGCAGCTCTACATATACGCAGTATTTT. Its protein product is CASSSTYTQYF.

This clonotype appeared many times. The chain recombines TRBV11-2 with TRBJ1-4; D uncertain. CDR1 is SGHAT, CDR2 FQNNGV, per germline. Trimming shortened V by 1 base and J by 8 bases, and 14 bases separated the two germline ends. This CDR3 has 15 amino acids. The CDR3 loop reads CASSLAWTRGEKLFF. CDR3 bases: TGTGCCAGCAGCTTAGCCTGGACTAGAGGCGAAAAACTGTTTTTT.

The rearrangement uses TRBV5-1 and TRBJ1-3; D is perhaps TRBD1 (6 bases). The germline gives CDR1 SGHRS, CDR2 YFSETQ. V lost 0 bases to trimming and J lost 0 bases, with 13 bases between them. The length of the CDR3 is 17 residues. The CDR3 region is CASSLGPKGVSGNTIYF. CDR3 nucleotides: TGCGCCAGCAGCTTGGGCCCAAAGGGGGTCTCTGGAAACACCATATATTTT.

The genes are TRBV3-1 and TRBJ1-1; D might be TRBD1 (5 bases). Trimming left V 1 base short and J 8 bases short, with 8 bases between. CDR3 length: 12 residues. CDR1 is LGHDT and CDR2 is YNNKEL in the germline V gene (reference sequence). CDR3 in DNA: TGTGCCAGCAGCCAAGGCTACAGGGAAGCTTTCTTT. This encodes CASSQGYREAFF.

This clonotype has just a few counts. The V and J genes are TRBV9 and TRBJ2-3; 7 bases are shared with TRBD2. J gave up 5 bases and V 0 bases, and 6 bases lay outside the gene matches. Per germline, CDR1 SGDLS and CDR2 YYNGEE. This CDR3 is 15 amino acids long. The CDR3 protein is CASSVGLAFRDTQYF. The CDR3 nucleotides are TGTGCCAGCAGCGTAGGACTAGCATTTCGAGATACGCAGTATTTT.

The chain couples TRBV12-3 or TRBV12-4 to TRBJ2-1, with 13 positions matching TRBD2. V was pared by 5 bases and J by 5 bases, with 15 bases of the junction left unmatched. There are 19 residues in the CDR3. The CDR3 nucleotides are TGTGCCAGCAGTGGCCACTCACCAACCGGGACTAGCGGGAACAATGAGCAGTTCTTC. The encoded protein is CASSGHSPTGTSGNNEQFF.

This chain connects TRBV5-4 to TRBJ2-3; possible D gene TRBD2, 6 bases. The V gene's germline CDR1 is SGHNT and CDR2 YYREEE (reference sequence). V lost 0 bases and J 1 base, leaving 15 bases between the germline ends. The CDR3 has 17 amino acids. The CDR3 bases are TGTGCCAGCAGCTTGGGGGGGGACGGGGCTCGCACAGATACGCAGTATTTT. This encodes CASSLGGDGARTDTQYF.

This clonotype was recorded many times. The J gene is TRBJ1-1, the V gene TRBV29-1; D unresolved. The CDR3 spans 13 residues. From germline, CDR1 is SQVTM and CDR2 ANQGSEA. V lost 4 bases to trimming and J lost 0 bases, with 9 bases between them. The CDR3 region is CSVAGRMNTEAFF. The CDR3 nucleotides are TGCAGCGTTGCAGGACGGATGAACACTGAAGCTTTCTTT.

This clonotype was counted a few times. The J gene is TRBJ1-1, the V gene TRBV20-1; weak D call: TRBD1 (5 bases). The CDR3 has 15 amino acids. Germline V CDR1 and CDR2: DFQATT, SNEGSKA (reference sequence). V lost 4 bases and J lost 5, with 20 bases in between. CDR3 in amino acids: CSATQGRGLGTEAFF. The CDR3 nucleotides read TGCAGTGCTACGCAGGGAAGGGGTCTGGGGACTGAAGCTTTCTTT.

V gene TRBV12-3 or TRBV12-4 combines with J gene TRBJ2-1, with 7 bases fitting TRBD2. V trimming: 7 bases; J trimming: 4 bases; junction bases outside the gene matches: 7. CDR3 length: 14 amino acids. As DNA, the CDR3 is TGTGCCAGCACTCGGGATAGCGGGTACAATGAGCAGTTCTTC. Its protein product is CASTRDSGYNEQFF.

J is TRBJ2-7 and V is TRBV6-1; TRBD2 matches 12 bases. With 7 bases clipped from V and 5 bases from J, the junction kept 3 bases outside the gene matches. This CDR3 is built from 13 residues. Germline CDR1 is MNHNS and CDR2 is SASEGT. DNA of the CDR3: TGTGCCAGCAAGCGACTAGCGGGAGACGAGCAGTACTTC. Its protein is CASKRLAGDEQYF.

This clonotype was observed a handful of times. The chain is built from TRBV18 and TRBJ1-5, with a tentative D call TRBD1 (6 bases). The length of the CDR3 is 15 residues. Between the trimmed V and J ends, which lost 5 bases and 4 bases, there was a span of 15 bases. Germline CDR1 reads KGHSH; CDR2 reads LQKENI. The CDR3 loop is CASSGGQVGNQPQHF. CDR3 nucleotides: TGTGCCAGCTCAGGGGGGCAGGTAGGGAATCAGCCCCAGCATTTT.

This clonotype was recorded a few times. The chain has TRBV6-2 or TRBV6-3 and TRBJ2-3; tentative D call: TRBD2 (6 bases). The length of the CDR3 is 14 residues. V was shortened by 6 bases and J by 5 bases, with 15 bases between the two germline ends. Germline CDR1 MNHEY, CDR2 SVGEGT. The CDR3 region has the DNA TGTGCCAGCAGCCCACTCAGGAGGGAAGATACGCAGTATTTT. This encodes CASSPLRREDTQYF.

This clonotype is categorized as medium-sized (0.01 to 0.1%). This sequence joins TRBV27 and TRBJ1-5, with D possibly being TRBD1 (6 bases). Germline V lookup: CDR1 MNHEY, CDR2 SMNVEV (reference sequence). V was cut by 5 bases and J by 2 bases, with 13 bases left in between. The CDR3 runs to 15 residues. This chain's CDR3 is CASSKTGSRNQPQHF. CDR3 coding DNA: TGTGCCAGCAGTAAAACAGGGAGCCGCAATCAGCCCCAGCATTTT.

J is TRBJ2-3 and V is TRBV7-2; TRBD2 aligns across 13 bases. The CDR3 spans 16 residues. Trimming took 3 bases from V and 5 from J; bases not matched to a gene: 5. CDR1 SGHTA and CDR2 FQGNSA come from the germline V gene. This CDR3 is CASSFGLAGVRDTQYF. The CDR3 DNA follows: TGTGCCAGCAGCTTCGGACTAGCGGGAGTTAGAGATACGCAGTATTTT.